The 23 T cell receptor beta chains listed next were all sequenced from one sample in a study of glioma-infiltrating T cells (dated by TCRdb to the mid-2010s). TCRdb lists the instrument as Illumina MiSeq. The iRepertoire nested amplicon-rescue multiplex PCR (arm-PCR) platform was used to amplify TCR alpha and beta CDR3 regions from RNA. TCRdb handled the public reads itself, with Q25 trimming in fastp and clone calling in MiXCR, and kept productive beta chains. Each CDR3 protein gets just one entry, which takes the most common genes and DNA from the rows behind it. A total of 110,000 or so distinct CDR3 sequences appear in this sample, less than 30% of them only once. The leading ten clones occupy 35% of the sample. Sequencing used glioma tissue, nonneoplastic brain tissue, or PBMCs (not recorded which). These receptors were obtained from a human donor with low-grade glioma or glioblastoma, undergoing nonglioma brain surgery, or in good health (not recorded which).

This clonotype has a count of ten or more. The CDR3 sequence is CASSLGGGGNQPQHF. CDR3 coding DNA: TGTGCCAGCAGCTTGGGGGGGGGCGGCAATCAGCCCCAGCATTTT. The chain has TRBV7-2 and TRBJ1-5; D possibly corresponds to TRBD1 (6 bases). The CDR3 loop spans 15 amino acids. The ends were cut back, 3 bases at V and 2 bases at J, with 11 bases in the middle. CDR1 is SGHTA and CDR2 is FQGNSA in the germline V gene.

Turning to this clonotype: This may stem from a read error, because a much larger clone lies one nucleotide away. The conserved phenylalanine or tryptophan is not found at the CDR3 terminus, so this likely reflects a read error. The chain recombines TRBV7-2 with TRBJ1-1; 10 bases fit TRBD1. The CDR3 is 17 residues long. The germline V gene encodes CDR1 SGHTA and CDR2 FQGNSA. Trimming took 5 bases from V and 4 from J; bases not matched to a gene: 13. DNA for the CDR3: TGTGCCAGCAGCGCCCGGACAGGGGGAGGGTGGATCACTGAAGCTTTCTCT. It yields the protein CASSARTGGGWITEAFS.

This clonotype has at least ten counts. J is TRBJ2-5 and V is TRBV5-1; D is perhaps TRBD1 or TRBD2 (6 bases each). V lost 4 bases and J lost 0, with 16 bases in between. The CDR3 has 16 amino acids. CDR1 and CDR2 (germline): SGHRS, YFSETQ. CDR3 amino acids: CASSPGTGGYQETQYF. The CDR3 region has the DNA TGCGCCAGCAGCCCGGGGACCGGGGGCTACCAAGAGACCCAGTACTTC. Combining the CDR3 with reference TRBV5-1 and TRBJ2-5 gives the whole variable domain KAGVTQTPRYLIKTRGQQVTLSCSPISGHRSVSWYQQTPGQGLQFLFEYFSETQRNKGNFPGRFSGRQFSNSRSEMNVSTLELGDSALYLCASSPGTGGYQETQYFGPGTRLLVL.

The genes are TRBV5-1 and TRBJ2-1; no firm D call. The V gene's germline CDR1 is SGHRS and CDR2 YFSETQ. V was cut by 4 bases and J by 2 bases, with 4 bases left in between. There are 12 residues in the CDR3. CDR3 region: CASSRAYNEQFF. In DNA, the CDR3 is TGCGCCAGCAGCCGGGCCTACAATGAGCAGTTCTTC. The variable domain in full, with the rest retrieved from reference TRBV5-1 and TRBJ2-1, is KAGVTQTPRYLIKTRGQQVTLSCSPISGHRSVSWYQQTPGQGLQFLFEYFSETQRNKGNFPGRFSGRQFSNSRSEMNVSTLELGDSALYLCASSRAYNEQFFGPGTRLTVL.

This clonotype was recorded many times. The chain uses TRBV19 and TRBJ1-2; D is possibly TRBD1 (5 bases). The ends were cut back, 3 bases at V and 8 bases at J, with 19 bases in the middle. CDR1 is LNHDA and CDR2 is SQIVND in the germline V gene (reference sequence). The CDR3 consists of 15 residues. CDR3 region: CASSMQVDGAGGYTF. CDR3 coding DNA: TGTGCCAGTAGTATGCAGGTGGATGGGGCCGGCGGCTACACCTTC.

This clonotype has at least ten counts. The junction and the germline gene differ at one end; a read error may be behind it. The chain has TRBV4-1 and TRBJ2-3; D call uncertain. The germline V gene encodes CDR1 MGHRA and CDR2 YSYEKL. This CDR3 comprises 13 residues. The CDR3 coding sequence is TGCGCCGGCAGCCAAGATGGGCGGAATACGCAGTATTTT. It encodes CAGSQDGRNTQYF.

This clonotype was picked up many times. CDR3 in amino acids: CASSLAGALTDTQYF. CDR3 nucleotide sequence: TGTGCCAGCAGTTTAGCGGGGGCCCTCACAGATACGCAGTATTTT. The chain is built from TRBV12-3 or TRBV12-4 and TRBJ2-3; the D gene is possibly TRBD1 (6 bases). V was trimmed by 0 bases and J by 2 bases, leaving 9 bases between them. The CDR3 sequence is 15 residues long.

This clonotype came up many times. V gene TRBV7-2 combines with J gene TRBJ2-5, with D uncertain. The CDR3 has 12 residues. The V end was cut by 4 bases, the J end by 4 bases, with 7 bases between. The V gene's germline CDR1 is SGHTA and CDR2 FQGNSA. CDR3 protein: CASSSPGETQYF. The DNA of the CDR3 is TGTGCCAGCAGCTCGCCGGGAGAGACCCAGTACTTC.

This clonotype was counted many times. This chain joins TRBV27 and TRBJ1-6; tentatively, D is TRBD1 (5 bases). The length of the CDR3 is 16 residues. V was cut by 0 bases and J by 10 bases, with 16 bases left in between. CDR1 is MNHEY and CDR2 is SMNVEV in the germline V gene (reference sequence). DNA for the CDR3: TGTGCCAGCAGTTTATCCCCCTCGGGGGGGGACTCACCCCTCCACTTT. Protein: CASSLSPSGGDSPLHF.

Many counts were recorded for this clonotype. CDR3 amino acids: CASSFPVTPTGELFF. The CDR3 nucleotides read TGTGCCAGCAGCTTTCCCGTAACACCCACCGGGGAGCTGTTTTTT. The J gene is TRBJ2-2, the V gene TRBV7-2; D is unresolved. The length of the CDR3 is 15 residues. Germline V lookup: CDR1 SGHTA, CDR2 FQGNSA. The V end lost 3 bases, the J end lost 4 bases, and 12 bases lay between the germline ends. Filled out from reference TRBV7-2 and TRBJ2-2, the complete variable domain reads GAGVSQSPSNKVTEKGKDVELRCDPISGHTALYWYRQSLGQGLEFLIYFQGNSAPDKSGLPSDRFSAERTGGSVSTLTIQRTQQEDSAVYLCASSFPVTPTGELFFGEGSRLTVL.

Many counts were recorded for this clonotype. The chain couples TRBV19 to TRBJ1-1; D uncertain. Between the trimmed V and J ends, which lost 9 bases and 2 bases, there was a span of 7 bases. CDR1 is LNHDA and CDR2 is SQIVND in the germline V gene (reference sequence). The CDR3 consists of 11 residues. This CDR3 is CAREDNTEAFF. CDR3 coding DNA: TGTGCCAGAGAGGACAACACTGAAGCTTTCTTT.

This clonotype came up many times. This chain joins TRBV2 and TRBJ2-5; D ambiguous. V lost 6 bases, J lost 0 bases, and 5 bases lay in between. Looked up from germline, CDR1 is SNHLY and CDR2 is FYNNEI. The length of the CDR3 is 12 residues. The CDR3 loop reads CASRPDQETQYF. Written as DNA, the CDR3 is TGTGCCAGCAGACCCGACCAAGAGACCCAGTACTTC.

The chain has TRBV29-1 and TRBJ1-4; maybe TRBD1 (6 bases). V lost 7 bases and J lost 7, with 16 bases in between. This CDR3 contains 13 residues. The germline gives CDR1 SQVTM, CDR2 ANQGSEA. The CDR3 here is CSALGGEGEKLFF. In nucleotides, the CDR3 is TGCAGCGCGTTAGGGGGAGAGGGTGAAAAACTGTTTTTT.

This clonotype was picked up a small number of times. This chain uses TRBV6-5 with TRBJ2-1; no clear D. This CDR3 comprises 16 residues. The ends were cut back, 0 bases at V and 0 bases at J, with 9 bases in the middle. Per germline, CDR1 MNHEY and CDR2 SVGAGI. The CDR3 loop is CASSYSPVSSYNEQFF. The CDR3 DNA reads TGTGCCAGCAGTTACTCCCCTGTGAGCTCCTACAATGAGCAGTTCTTC.

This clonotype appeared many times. CDR3 bases: TGCAGCGTTGATGATGCGGGAAATACGCAGTATTTT. Protein product: CSVDDAGNTQYF. The gene calls are TRBV29-1 and TRBJ2-3, with a weak D call TRBD2 (6 bases). The germline V gene encodes CDR1 SQVTM and CDR2 ANQGSEA. This CDR3 region has 12 residues. The ends were cut back, 3 bases at V and 7 bases at J, with 11 bases in the middle.

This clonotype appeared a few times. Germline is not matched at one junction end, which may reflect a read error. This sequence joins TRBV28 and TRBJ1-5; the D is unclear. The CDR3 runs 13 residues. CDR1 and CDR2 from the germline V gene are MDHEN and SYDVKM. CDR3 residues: CASIQNSNQPQQF. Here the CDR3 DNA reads TGTGCCAGCATACAGAATAGCAATCAGCCCCAGCAATTT.

CDR3 DNA: TGTGCCAGCAGTTTGGGTAGGGCCTACGAGCAGTACTTC. Translating it yields CASSLGRAYEQYF. The rearrangement uses TRBV12-3 or TRBV12-4 and TRBJ2-7, with D uncertain. The CDR3 sequence is 13 residues long. The V and J ends lost 3 bases and 2 bases respectively, with 8 bases between them.

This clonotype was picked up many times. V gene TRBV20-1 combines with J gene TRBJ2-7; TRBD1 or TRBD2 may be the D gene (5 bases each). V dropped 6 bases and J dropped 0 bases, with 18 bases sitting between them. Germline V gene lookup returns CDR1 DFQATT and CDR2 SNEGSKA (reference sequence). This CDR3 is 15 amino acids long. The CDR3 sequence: CSARDVQPSSYEQYF. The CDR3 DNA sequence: TGCAGTGCCAGGGACGTCCAACCAAGCTCCTACGAGCAGTACTTC.

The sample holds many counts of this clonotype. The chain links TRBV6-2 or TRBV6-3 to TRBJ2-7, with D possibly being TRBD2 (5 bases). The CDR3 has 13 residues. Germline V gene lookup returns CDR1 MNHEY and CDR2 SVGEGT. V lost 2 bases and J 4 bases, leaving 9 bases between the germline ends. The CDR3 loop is CASSYKSGYEQYF. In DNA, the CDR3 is TGTGCCAGCAGTTACAAGTCGGGGTACGAGCAGTACTTC.

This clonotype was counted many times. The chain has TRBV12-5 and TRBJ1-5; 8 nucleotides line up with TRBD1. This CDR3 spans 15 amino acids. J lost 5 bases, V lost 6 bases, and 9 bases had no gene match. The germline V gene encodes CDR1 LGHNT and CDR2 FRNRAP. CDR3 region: CASGSSGQEYQPQHF. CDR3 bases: TGTGCTAGTGGCTCGTCGGGACAGGAATATCAGCCCCAGCATTTT.

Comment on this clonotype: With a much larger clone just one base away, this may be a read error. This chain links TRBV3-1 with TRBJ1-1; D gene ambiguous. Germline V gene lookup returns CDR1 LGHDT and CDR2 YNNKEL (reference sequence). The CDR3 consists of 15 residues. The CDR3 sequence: CTSSQARTQNTEAFF. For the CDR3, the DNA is TGTACCAGCAGCCAGGCCCGTACACAGAACACTGAAGCTTTCTTT.

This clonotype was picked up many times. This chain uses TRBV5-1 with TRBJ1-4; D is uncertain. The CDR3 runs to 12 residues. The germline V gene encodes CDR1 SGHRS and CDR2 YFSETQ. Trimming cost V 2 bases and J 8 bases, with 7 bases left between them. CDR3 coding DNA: TGCGCCAGCAGCTTCGGACCCGAAAAACTGTTTTTT. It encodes CASSFGPEKLFF.

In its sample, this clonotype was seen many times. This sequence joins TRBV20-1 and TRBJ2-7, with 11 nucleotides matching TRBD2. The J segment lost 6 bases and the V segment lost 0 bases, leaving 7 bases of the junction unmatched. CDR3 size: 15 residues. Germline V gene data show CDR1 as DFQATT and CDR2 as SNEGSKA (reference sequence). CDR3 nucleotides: TGCAGTGCTAGAGACTCCGGGACTAGCGGCTCCGAGCAGTACTTC. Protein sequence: CSARDSGTSGSEQYF.